This T cell receptor (beta chain) was captured by sequencing in a study of cytomegalovirus exposure and HLA in healthy donors. As concerns this clone: What it binds is unknown.

CDR1 and CDR2 (germline): MNHNY, SVGAGI (reference sequence). The V gene end was trimmed by 4 bases and the J gene end by 5 bases; junction bases not matched to a gene: 6. This CDR3 has 15 residues. The primer mix had 60 Vbeta and 13 Jbeta primers. The protocol was immunoSEQ multiplex PCR, while the TCRdb copy is restricted to in-frame clones and leaves out a portion. The table shows 90,000 to 140,000 clones, with more than 70% occurring only once. General study points: High specificity and sensitivity for cytomegalovirus status were reported for the classifier.

What was sequenced was PBMCs. The chain recombines TRBV6-6 with TRBJ1-2; TRBD1 aligns across 11 bases. This TCR came from a man aged 25-40 years in good health and CMV-seronegative. The CDR3 reads CASSWDRGDFYGYTF. In DNA, the CDR3 is TGTGCCAGCAGTTGGGACAGGGGGGACTTTTATGGCTACACCTTC.